The rows below give T cell receptor beta chains drawn from one sample of a study of blood T cell dynamics during melanoma immunotherapy. Here immunoSEQ multiplex PCR was the method, and the copy in TCRdb shows in-frame clones only, minus some. The sample lists 9,700 or so clones, approximately 90% seen once, with under 35% in the top ten. The source material was blood, sampled from a patient treated with checkpoint blockade. These receptors came from a human donor with melanoma. The CDR3 runs from the conserved cysteine through the conserved F or W. Each record gives: D gene, clone size, J gene, V gene, CDR3 protein, CDR3 DNA. D genes are given only for firm matches. Size values are once, few and many counts, or a class for expanded clones, and some rows have none.

>NA|NA|TRBJ1-2|TRBV11-2
CASTILSGANYGYTF
TGTGCCAGCACCATTTTGTCAGGGGCGAACTATGGCTACACCTTC
>TRBD2|NA|TRBJ2-7|TRBV12-5
CASGLTRGLAGGQSYEQYF
TGTGCTAGTGGTTTGACTAGGGGACTAGCGGGAGGGCAATCCTACGAGCAGTACTTC
>NA|NA|TRBJ2-7|TRBV7-2
CASNPGVGEPYEQYF
TGTGCCAGCAACCCCGGGGTGGGGGAACCCTACGAGCAGTACTTC
>NA|NA|TRBJ2-5|TRBV5-1
CASSLEATWETQYF
TGCGCCAGCAGCTTGGAGGCCACTTGGGAGACCCAGTACTTC
>TRBD1|NA|TRBJ1-4|TRBV4-1
CASSQVGDRVEKLFF
TGCGCCAGCAGCCAAGTCGGGGACAGGGTGGAAAAACTGTTTTTT
>TRBD1|NA|TRBJ2-7|TRBV19
CASSPTQGAGYEQYF
TGTGCCAGTAGTCCGACCCAGGGGGCCGGCTACGAGCAGTACTTC
>NA|NA|TRBJ2-1|TRBV5-1
CASSPRGGGYNEQFF
TGCGCCAGCAGCCCCCGGGGAGGGGGGTACAATGAGCAGTTCTTC
>TRBD1|NA|TRBJ2-7|TRBV19
CASSNRGQGEQYF
TGTGCCAGTAGTAACAGGGGGCAGGGTGAGCAGTACTTC
>NA|few|TRBJ1-4|TRBV15
CATSSRRGKANEKLFF
TGTGCCACCAGCAGTCGGAGGGGGAAGGCTAATGAAAAACTGTTTTTT
>TRBD1|NA|TRBJ2-1|TRBV11-3
CASSTGQGVGEQFF
TGTGCCAGCAGCACAGGACAGGGAGTAGGTGAGCAGTTCTTC
>TRBD2|NA|TRBJ2-7|TRBV5-6
CASSLAPTSGYEQYF
TGTGCCAGCAGCTTGGCCCCGACTAGCGGTTACGAGCAGTACTTC